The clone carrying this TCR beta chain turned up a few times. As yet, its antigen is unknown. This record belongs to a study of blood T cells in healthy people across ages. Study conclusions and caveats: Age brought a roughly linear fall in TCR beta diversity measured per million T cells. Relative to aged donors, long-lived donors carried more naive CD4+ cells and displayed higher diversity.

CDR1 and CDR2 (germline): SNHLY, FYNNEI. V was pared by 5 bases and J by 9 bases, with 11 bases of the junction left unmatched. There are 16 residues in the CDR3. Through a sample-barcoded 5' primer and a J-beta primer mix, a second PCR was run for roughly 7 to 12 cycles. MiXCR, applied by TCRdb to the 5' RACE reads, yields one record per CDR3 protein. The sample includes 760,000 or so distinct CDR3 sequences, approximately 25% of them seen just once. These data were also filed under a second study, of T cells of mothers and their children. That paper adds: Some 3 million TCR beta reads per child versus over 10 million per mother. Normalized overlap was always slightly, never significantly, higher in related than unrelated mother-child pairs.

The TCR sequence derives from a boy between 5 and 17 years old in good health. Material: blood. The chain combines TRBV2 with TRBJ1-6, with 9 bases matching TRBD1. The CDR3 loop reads CASSKYSGTGRSPLHF. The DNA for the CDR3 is TGTGCCAGCAGTAAATATTCCGGGACAGGGCGTTCACCCCTCCACTTT.